These 25 T cell receptor beta chains were sequenced from one sample in a study of cytomegalovirus exposure and HLA in healthy donors. The PCR employed 60 Vbeta primers together with 13 Jbeta primers. TCRdb keeps only in-frame clones here, not all; method: immunoSEQ multiplex PCR. The table shows over 150,000 clones, with more than 75% occurring only once. The sample taken for sequencing was PBMCs. All receptors come from a young man in good health and CMV-seropositive.

This chain uses TRBV7-2 with TRBJ2-7; no firm D call. This CDR3 has 14 residues. V was shortened by 6 bases and J by 5 bases, with 17 bases between the two germline ends. Germline CDR1 is SGHTA and CDR2 is FQGNSA. The CDR3 sequence: CASSPMYQINEQYF. CDR3 DNA sequence: TGTGCCAGCAGTCCGATGTACCAGATAAACGAGCAGTACTTC.

This clone appeared a single time. The chain links TRBV30 to TRBJ2-2; a weak D match, TRBD2 (6 bases). The CDR3 loop spans 13 amino acids. Germline V gene sequence: CDR1 GTSNPN, CDR2 SVGIG (reference sequence). V gave up 3 bases and J gave up 7 bases, with 12 bases separating them. DNA for the CDR3: TGTGCCTGGAGGTCTCGCGGGGTCGGGGAGCTGTTTTTT. The encoded protein is CAWRSRGVGELFF.

This clone was found once. J is TRBJ2-2 and V is TRBV7-9; a weak D match, TRBD1 (5 bases). Germline-derived CDR1 and CDR2 are SEHNR and FQNEAQ (reference sequence). The V gene lost 2 bases and the J gene lost 6 bases, with 13 bases spanning the gap. This CDR3 is 15 amino acids long. The CDR3 DNA is TGTGCCAGCAGCTTAAAGGGCAGGGTATCCGGGGAGCTGTTTTTT. Translating gives CASSLKGRVSGELFF.

Only a few counts were recorded for this clone. This rearrangement joins TRBV6-5 to TRBJ1-1, with D maybe TRBD1 (6 bases). The CDR3 is made up of 15 amino acids. CDR1 is MNHEY, CDR2 SVGAGI, per germline. The V and J ends lost 4 bases and 0 bases respectively, with 12 bases between them. The CDR3 sequence is CASSFSSGVNTEAFF. DNA of the CDR3: TGTGCCAGCAGTTTCTCCTCAGGGGTGAACACTGAAGCTTTCTTT.

The genes are TRBV30 and TRBJ1-2; TRBD1 aligns across 7 bases. CDR3 length: 15 residues. Germline V CDR1 and CDR2: GTSNPN, SVGIG (reference sequence). V lost 8 bases and J lost 3; bases outside the gene matches: 15. DNA for the CDR3: TGTGCCCATACCACCGGGACAGATGGTCACTATGGCTACACCTTC. It yields the protein CAHTTGTDGHYGYTF.

The chain recombines TRBV2 with TRBJ2-2; TRBD1 is a possible D gene (6 bases). V lost 6 bases to trimming and J lost 0 bases, with 11 bases between them. The CDR3 has 15 amino acids. Germline assignment: CDR1 SNHLY and CDR2 FYNNEI. The CDR3 coding sequence is TGTGCCAGCAGGGTGGGGACATCGAACACCGGGGAGCTGTTTTTT. Translated: CASRVGTSNTGELFF.

In DNA, the CDR3 is TGCGCCAGCAGCCAAGATTTTAGCAATACGCAGTATTTT. It specifies CASSQDFSNTQYF. This rearrangement joins TRBV4-1 to TRBJ2-3, with D hard to call. Germline V gene data show CDR1 as MGHRA and CDR2 as YSYEKL. The CDR3 covers 13 residues. V was trimmed by 0 bases and J by 7 bases, leaving 8 bases between them.

This clone was found a few times. V usage is TRBV6-1 and J usage is TRBJ1-4, with 9 bases identical to TRBD1. This CDR3 contains 17 residues. V shed 2 bases and J 2 bases; nucleotides not matched to a gene: 6. Germline CDR1 MNHNS, CDR2 SASEGT. As DNA, the CDR3 is TGTGCCAGCAGTGAAACAGGGGGCGCTTGGACTAATGAAAAACTGTTTTTT. It is translated as CASSETGGAWTNEKLFF.

The table lists this clone with a few counts. CDR3 sequence reads: CSKQKAAYEQYF. The CDR3 coding sequence is TGTTCCAAGCAGAAGGCGGCATACGAGCAGTACTTC. This chain connects TRBV2 to TRBJ2-7; D gene uncertain. The CDR3 extends over 12 amino acids. CDR1 is SNHLY, CDR2 FYNNEI, per germline.

A few counts support this clone. The chain uses TRBV15 and TRBJ2-5; 10 positions agree with TRBD1. The CDR3 is made up of 15 amino acids. Germline V gene data show CDR1 as LNHNV and CDR2 as YYDKDF (reference sequence). V dropped 3 bases and J dropped 9; count of bases not matched to a gene: 10. The CDR3 here is CATSRDRGVPAAQYF. DNA for the CDR3: TGTGCCACCAGCAGGGACAGGGGGGTGCCGGCGGCCCAGTACTTC.

The chain recombines TRBV6-5 with TRBJ2-2; D is unclear. V was clipped by 6 bases and J by 4 bases, with 12 bases between them. The CDR3 runs to 14 residues. CDR1 MNHEY and CDR2 SVGAGI come from the germline V gene. CDR3 sequence: CASRPPGSTGELFF. CDR3 bases: TGTGCCAGCAGACCCCCGGGTTCCACCGGGGAGCTGTTTTTT.

Only one count was recorded for this clone. J is TRBJ1-3 and V is TRBV7-2, with D unclear. The CDR3 has 14 residues. From germline, CDR1 is SGHTA and CDR2 FQGNSA. V was pared by 7 bases and J by 1 base, with 11 bases between. The CDR3 coding sequence is TGTGCCAGCAACCCGGTTCTTTCTGGAAACACCATATATTTT. Translating it yields CASNPVLSGNTIYF.

The rearrangement links TRBV29-1 to TRBJ1-2; D call uncertain. Trimming left V 2 bases short and J 1 base short, with 8 bases between. The CDR3 length is 13 residues. Germline-derived CDR1 and CDR2 are SQVTM and ANQGSEA. The CDR3 here is CSVEPRGNYGYTF. DNA for the CDR3: TGCAGCGTTGAACCCCGGGGTAACTATGGCTACACCTTC. The variable domain in full, with the rest retrieved from reference TRBV29-1 and TRBJ1-2, is SAVISQKPSRDICQRGTSLTIQCQVDSQVTMMFWYRQQPGQSLTLIATANQGSEATYESGFVIDKFPISRPNLTFSTLTVSNMSPEDSSIYLCSVEPRGNYGYTFGSGTRLTVV.

This clone has just a few counts. The J gene is TRBJ1-2, the V gene TRBV6-5, with TRBD1 matching 10 bases. In germline, CDR1 is MNHEY, CDR2 SVGAGI. This CDR3 has 14 residues. After removal of 6 bases from V and 4 bases from J, the junction contained 5 bases not matched to a gene. The CDR3 protein is CASRSGTGVYGYTF. CDR3 sequence (DNA): TGTGCCAGCAGGTCCGGGACAGGGGTCTATGGCTACACCTTC.

The V gene is TRBV6-7, the J gene TRBJ1-4, with D unresolved. TRBV6-7 is treated as an ORF (open reading frame) with a function not yet certain. The CDR3 is 17 amino acids. The V end lost 4 bases, the J end lost 0 bases, and 15 bases lay between the germline ends. The CDR3 loop reads CASSSGEVCATNEKLFF. The CDR3, as DNA: TGTGCCAGCAGTTCCGGCGAGGTGTGTGCAACTAATGAAAAACTGTTTTTT.

The gene calls are TRBV7-3 and TRBJ1-6; TRBD1 aligns across 10 bases. The junction had 8 bases not matched to a gene; V was cut back by 2 bases and J by 10 bases. The CDR3 extends over 16 amino acids. Germline-derived CDR1 and CDR2 are SGHTA and FQGTGA. CDR3 nucleotide sequence: TGTGCCAGCAGCTTATTAAGACAGGGGGCAGGATCACCCCTCCACTTT. Its translation is CASSLLRQGAGSPLHF.

A word on this clone: One junction end disagrees with the germline gene, perhaps due to a read error. V and J are TRBV7-9 and TRBJ1-2; D perhaps matches TRBD1 (6 bases). The CDR3 loop spans 16 amino acids. Per the germline V gene, CDR1 is SEHNR and CDR2 is FQNEAQ (reference sequence). The CDR3 region is CSSSSSSTPGQIGYTF. The CDR3 bases are TGTTCCAGCAGCTCGTCATCCACTCCGGGACAAATTGGCTACACCTTC.

V gene TRBV19 combines with J gene TRBJ1-1, with 10 bases matching TRBD1. The V and J ends lost 8 bases and 4 bases, in that order; junction bases with no gene match: 13. Germline V gives CDR1 LNHDA, CDR2 SQIVND (reference sequence). The CDR3 consists of 16 residues. CDR3 DNA sequence: TGTGCCAGTGTATTTCGAGACAGGGGGCAAGGCACTGAAGCTTTCTTT. This codes for CASVFRDRGQGTEAFF.

The J gene is TRBJ1-5, the V gene TRBV4-2, with a possible D match to TRBD1 (6 bases). CDR3 length: 15 amino acids. The germline V and J ends were trimmed by 0 bases and 7 bases, with 13 bases remaining between them. The germline V gene encodes CDR1 LGHNA and CDR2 YNFKEQ. Here the CDR3 DNA reads TGTGCCAGCAGCCAAGAACAGGGATTTGGCCAGCCCCAGCATTTT. The encoded protein is CASSQEQGFGQPQHF.

J is TRBJ1-5 and V is TRBV28; D remains unclear. V was shortened by 2 bases and J by 4 bases, with 12 bases between the two germline ends. There are 15 residues in the CDR3. CDR1 is MDHEN and CDR2 is SYDVKM in the germline V gene. The DNA for the CDR3 is TGTGCCAGCAGTTTAAGTCACAGATTAAATCAGCCCCAGCATTTT. Translation: CASSLSHRLNQPQHF.

The V and J genes are TRBV4-1 and TRBJ1-5; D is unresolved. Trimming pared 1 base from V and 5 bases from J, leaving 6 bases between. Germline V CDR1 and CDR2: MGHRA, YSYEKL. CDR3 length equals 13 residues. The CDR3 loop is CASSQGGDQPQHF. The CDR3 region has the DNA TGCGCCAGCAGCCAAGGCGGGGATCAGCCCCAGCATTTT.

The chain uses TRBV6-1 and TRBJ2-7; TRBD2 is a possible D gene (5 bases). The V end lost 8 bases, the J end lost 5 bases, and 16 bases lay between the germline ends. In germline, CDR1 is MNHNS, CDR2 SASEGT. The length of the CDR3 is 13 residues. CDR3: CASGSVGGDEQYF. CDR3 nucleotide sequence: TGTGCCAGCGGGTCGGTAGGAGGCGACGAGCAGTACTTC.

The chain has TRBV30 and TRBJ1-5; D is unclear. The CDR3 spans 14 residues. Between the trimmed V and J ends, which lost 3 bases and 5 bases, there was a span of 14 bases. Germline CDR1 GTSNPN, CDR2 SVGIG (reference sequence). CDR3 sequence reads: CAWSASFEDQPQHF. The CDR3 nucleotides read TGTGCCTGGAGCGCCTCATTTGAGGATCAGCCCCAGCATTTT. The full variable domain, with the rest looked up from reference TRBV30 and TRBJ1-5, is SQTIHQWPATLVQPVGSPLSLECTVEGTSNPNLYWYRQAAGRGLQLLFYSVGIGQISSEVPQNLSASRPQDRQFILSSKKLLLSDSGFYLCAWSASFEDQPQHFGDGTRLSIL.

J is TRBJ1-2 and V is TRBV6-1; D is possibly TRBD1 (5 bases). The V end was cut by 1 base, the J end by 2 bases, with 8 bases between. The CDR3 is made up of 14 amino acids. Looked up from germline, CDR1 is MNHNS and CDR2 is SASEGT. Here the CDR3 reads CASSEGQINYGYTF. CDR3 coding DNA: TGTGCCAGCAGTGAAGGACAGATAAACTATGGCTACACCTTC.

The chain has TRBV2 and TRBJ1-1, with 12 positions matching TRBD1. The CDR3 has 15 residues. Looked up from germline, CDR1 is SNHLY and CDR2 is FYNNEI. Trimming cost V 6 bases and J 0 bases; bases outside gene matches: 2. CDR3 nucleotide sequence: TGTGCCAGCAGGGGACAGGGGGCTGTGAACACTGAAGCTTTCTTT. It is translated as CASRGQGAVNTEAFF.